A single sample gave rise to the 21 T cell receptor beta chains below, sequenced in a study of shared clonotypes between healthy human individuals. Only in-frame clones appear in the TCRdb table, and some are missing; sequencing was by immunoSEQ multiplex PCR. This sample carries a few hundred thousand clones, around 96% of them seen once, and the ten largest clones take more than 0.3%. Input material: memory CD8+ T cells sorted from blood. Subset described: CD45RO+ cells pooled with CCR7-negative TemRA cells. These receptors were obtained from a man aged 30-40 years in good health.

The count of this clone is one. CDR3 in DNA: TGTGCCAGCAGCAAAAGGGACCGTACCTACGAGCAGTACTTC. Translating gives CASSKRDRTYEQYF. The chain is built from TRBV21-1 and TRBJ2-7. TRBV21-1 is classified as a pseudogene. The CDR3 has 14 amino acids.

This chain uses TRBV6-5 with TRBJ2-7; 13 bases are shared with TRBD2. Losses at the gene ends were 0 bases for V and 9 bases for J; bases not matched to a gene: 5. Germline CDR1 and CDR2: MNHEY and SVGAGI. The CDR3 length is 15 residues. The CDR3 region is CASSYSRLAGGGQYF. The CDR3 coding sequence is TGTGCCAGCAGTTACTCGAGACTAGCGGGAGGAGGGCAGTACTTC.

CDR3 coding DNA: TGTGCCAGCAGCTTACTAGCGGGATACACAGATACGCAGTATTTT. It specifies CASSLLAGYTDTQYF. The chain is built from TRBV11-2 and TRBJ2-3, with 9 bases lining up with TRBD2. CDR1 is SGHAT and CDR2 is FQNNGV in the germline V gene. V was pared by 2 bases and J by 2 bases, with 2 bases of the junction left unmatched. The CDR3 spans 15 residues. Variable domain in full (rest from reference TRBV11-2 and TRBJ2-3): EAGVAQSPRYKIIEKRQSVAFWCNPISGHATLYWYQQILGQGPKLLIQFQNNGVVDDSQLPKDRFSAERLKGVDSTLKIQPAKLEDSAVYLCASSLLAGYTDTQYFGPGTRLTVL.

V gene TRBV2 combines with J gene TRBJ2-1, with D perhaps TRBD1 (6 bases). The CDR3 contains 12 residues. Per germline, CDR1 SNHLY and CDR2 FYNNEI. CDR3 coding DNA: TGTGCTGTGGGGGCGAGGGGGAATGAGCAGTTCTTC. Translation gives CAVGARGNEQFF.

The chain links TRBV6-1 to TRBJ1-2, with D unresolved. Germline V gene lookup returns CDR1 MNHNS and CDR2 SASEGT. V lost 2 bases to trimming and J lost 4 bases, with 11 bases between them. CDR3 length equals 14 residues. The CDR3 reads CASSELIRGYGYTF. The CDR3 nucleotides are TGTGCCAGCAGTGAATTAATTCGGGGCTATGGCTACACCTTC.

The chain employs TRBV27 and TRBJ2-1, with 14 bases that match TRBD2. The germline V gene has CDR1 MNHEY and CDR2 SMNVEV (reference sequence). The length of the CDR3 is 17 residues. Trimming at V came to 5 bases and at J to 4 bases, leaving 7 bases not matched to a gene. The CDR3 DNA sequence: TGTGCCAGCAGTGGACTAGCGGGGGGACTCTCGTACAATGAGCAGTTCTTC. The encoded protein is CASSGLAGGLSYNEQFF.

This clone was recorded only once. The chain carries TRBV2 and TRBJ1-1; D gene uncertain. The germline V gene has CDR1 SNHLY and CDR2 FYNNEI. V lost 6 bases, J lost 0 bases, and 8 bases lay in between. The CDR3 has 13 amino acids. The CDR3, as DNA: TGTGCCAGCAGGACACATATGAACACTGAAGCTTTCTTT. Its translation is CASRTHMNTEAFF.

J is TRBJ2-1 and V is TRBV19; D is uncertain. The germline CDR1 and CDR2 sequences are LNHDA and SQIVND (reference sequence). This CDR3 is built from 11 residues. V was trimmed by 7 bases and J by 2 bases, leaving 3 bases between them. The CDR3 sequence is CASMAYNEQFF. CDR3 in DNA: TGTGCCAGTATGGCCTACAATGAGCAGTTCTTC.

The V gene is TRBV25-1, the J gene TRBJ2-7; D call uncertain. The V end lost 4 bases, the J end lost 2 bases, and 9 bases lay between the germline ends. CDR1 and CDR2 (germline): MGHDK, SYGVNS. This CDR3 is built from 13 residues. The CDR3 loop is CASSVSGAYEQYF. The CDR3 bases are TGTGCCAGCAGTGTAAGTGGGGCCTACGAGCAGTACTTC.

The rearrangement links TRBV30 to TRBJ1-6, with 9 bases that match TRBD1. CDR3 length: 12 residues. The V gene's germline CDR1 is GTSNPN and CDR2 SVGIG (reference sequence). J lost 7 bases, V lost 5 bases, and 0 bases had no gene match. The CDR3 is CAWGQGNSPLHF. The DNA for the CDR3 is TGTGCCTGGGGACAGGGGAATTCACCCCTCCACTTT.

This chain's CDR3 is CASSAASLYQPQHF. DNA of the CDR3: TGTGCCAGCAGTGCCGCTTCGTTATATCAGCCCCAGCATTTT. This chain uses TRBV2 with TRBJ1-5; D uncertain. The CDR3 runs to 14 residues. Germline CDR1 reads SNHLY; CDR2 reads FYNNEI. Deletions cut 4 bases from V and 5 bases from J, with 12 bases between.

This chain uses TRBV28 with TRBJ1-5, with D tentatively TRBD1 (6 bases). Looked up from germline, CDR1 is MDHEN and CDR2 is SYDVKM. The CDR3 spans 15 residues. Trimming stripped 5 bases from V and 4 bases from J, with 15 bases between. The CDR3 sequence is CASSGRTDFNQPQHF. The CDR3 bases are TGTGCCAGCAGTGGGAGGACAGACTTTAATCAGCCCCAGCATTTT.

J is TRBJ2-2 and V is TRBV4-2, with a weak D call TRBD1 (5 bases). Germline-derived CDR1 and CDR2 are LGHNA and YNFKEQ. This CDR3 is built from 16 residues. V was cut by 3 bases and J by 3 bases, with 14 bases left in between. The CDR3, as DNA: TGTGCCAGCAGCCATCTTAGTTGGACATACACCGGGGAGCTGTTTTTT. Encoded protein: CASSHLSWTYTGELFF.

V usage is TRBV30 and J usage is TRBJ1-5; the match to TRBD1 covers 9 bases. CDR3 length: 15 amino acids. With 0 bases clipped from V and 0 bases from J, the junction kept 0 bases outside the gene matches. Looked up from germline, CDR1 is GTSNPN and CDR2 is SVGIG (reference sequence). The CDR3 region has the DNA TGTGCCTGGAGTGTACAGGGGGCTAGCAATCAGCCCCAGCATTTT. Translated, it gives CAWSVQGASNQPQHF.

CDR3 protein: CASSKGLNRGTGELFF. The CDR3 nucleotides read TGTGCCAGCAGCAAAGGATTAAACAGGGGTACCGGGGAGCTGTTTTTT. The V call is TRBV21-1, the J call TRBJ2-2; the tabulated D call, TRBD1, remains unverified against the DNA. TRBV21-1 is described as a pseudogene. The CDR3 runs to 16 residues.

This chain connects TRBV5-1 to TRBJ1-3; no reliable D call. Germline lookup yields CDR1 SGHRS and CDR2 YFSETQ. This CDR3 has 17 amino acids. V lost 2 bases and J 0 bases, leaving 15 bases between the germline ends. The chain's CDR3 is CASSFRSPKSSGNTIYF. The CDR3 DNA is TGCGCCAGCAGCTTTCGCAGTCCTAAGAGCTCTGGAAACACCATATATTTT.

Details on this clone: Mismatch with germline at one junction end may stem from a read error. The chain is built from TRBV7-7 and TRBJ2-7; D call uncertain. Germline assignment: CDR1 SSHAT and CDR2 FNYEAQ (reference sequence). The CDR3 loop spans 12 amino acids. The CDR3 loop is CASSFQGREQCF. The CDR3 DNA reads TGTGCTAGCAGCTTTCAAGGACGCGAGCAGTGCTTC. The entire variable domain, with the rest obtained from reference TRBV7-7 and TRBJ2-7, is as follows: GAGVSQSPRYKVTKRGQDVTLRCDPISSHATLYWYQQALGQGPEFLTYFNYEAQPDKSGLPSDRFSAERPEGSISTLTIQRTEQRDSAMYRCASSFQGREQCFGPGTRLTVT.

The genes are TRBV10-1 and TRBJ1-4; perhaps TRBD1 as D (6 bases). Germline-derived CDR1 and CDR2 are WNHNN and SYGVQD (reference sequence). The germline V and J ends were trimmed by 3 bases and 5 bases, with 13 bases remaining between them. The CDR3 spans 15 residues. DNA for the CDR3: TGCGCCAGCAGTGAAACGGGTACAGGGAATGAAAAACTGTTTTTT. This encodes CASSETGTGNEKLFF.

As DNA, the CDR3 is TGTGCCAGCGGACGTACTAGCGGGTCAATAACGCTAGCCAAAAACATTCAGTACTTC. Protein sequence: CASGRTSGSITLAKNIQYF. The rearrangement links TRBV2 to TRBJ2-4, with 9 bases that match TRBD2. V was pared by 8 bases and J by 0 bases, with 17 bases of the junction left unmatched. The CDR3 length is 19 residues. Per the germline V gene, CDR1 is SNHLY and CDR2 is FYNNEI.

This rearrangement joins TRBV28 to TRBJ2-3, with 10 bases aligning to TRBD2. In germline, CDR1 is MDHEN, CDR2 SYDVKM. Trimming at V came to 4 bases and at J to 2 bases, leaving 9 bases not matched to a gene. The CDR3 covers 17 residues. In nucleotides, the CDR3 is TGTGCCAGCAGTTCCCGAATCCTAGCGGGGGACACAGATACGCAGTATTTT. Protein product: CASSSRILAGDTDTQYF.

This chain uses TRBV29-1 with TRBJ2-5, with no clear D. V was cut by 8 bases and J by 3 bases, with 1 base left in between. This CDR3 has 8 residues. Germline CDR1 is SQVTM and CDR2 is ANQGSEA. The CDR3 DNA sequence: TGCAGCAAAGAGACCCAGTACTTC. This encodes CSKETQYF.